This T cell receptor (beta chain) comes out of a study of shared clonotypes between healthy human individuals. Method: immunoSEQ multiplex PCR; TCRdb's copy keeps in-frame clones and lacks some. The table has approximately 600,000 clones, around 96% seen once. The CDR3 has 12 residues. The V gene's germline CDR1 is MNHEY and CDR2 SMNVEV (reference sequence). With 2 bases removed from V and 5 bases from J, the gap between germline ends came to 5 bases. In the naive CD8 group, cells lacked CD45RO and were positively selected for CCR7, so terminally differentiated effector memory CD45RA+ cells were left out.

This TCR was sampled from a woman younger than 45 in good health. V gene TRBV27 combines with J gene TRBJ2-3, with D unclear. The sequenced sample consisted of naive CD8+ T cells sorted from blood. The CDR3 here is CASSLGEDTQYF. CDR3 nucleotide sequence: TGTGCCAGCAGTTTAGGAGAAGATACGCAGTATTTT.